A selection of T cell receptor beta chains follows, all from one sample in a study of blood T cell repertoires in COVID-19. Clones were read by immunoSEQ multiplex PCR, and TCRdb kept only the in-frame ones, dropping some. The sample lists 360,000 or so clones, about four fifths occurring once. The material sequenced was PBMCs or T cells enriched from blood (not recorded which). The receptor set was obtained from a woman aged 45-65 years who had recovered from COVID-19. CDR3s include the opening cysteine and the closing phenylalanine or tryptophan. D genes are given only for firm matches. Size is stated for part of the rows, as once, few or many counts, or as a class when the clone is expanded.

TRBD1	TRBV11-3	once	TRBJ2-3	CASSSGTAYTDTQYF	TGTGCCAGCAGCTCCGGGACAGCTTACACAGATACGCAGTATTTT
.	TRBV2	.	TRBJ1-2	CASRQTVTGGYTF	TGTGCCAGCAGGCAGACTGTTACGGGTGGCTACACCTTC
.	TRBV5-8	.	TRBJ2-3	CASSRLRADTQYF	TGTGCCAGCAGCCGACTCAGGGCAGATACGCAGTATTTT
.	TRBV19	.	TRBJ1-2	CASTLPGKPDGYTF	TGTGCCAGTACCCTCCCCGGGAAACCCGATGGCTACACCTTC
.	TRBV14	.	TRBJ2-3	CASSQVQARLFSQYF	TGTGCCAGCAGCCAAGTTCAAGCCCGGTTGTTTTCGCAGTATTTT
.	TRBV29-1	.	TRBJ1-4	CSVARSNEKLFF	TGCAGCGTTGCGCGGAGTAATGAAAAACTGTTTTTT
TRBD2	TRBV6-2/TRBV6-3	.	TRBJ2-2	CASSPLAGLFF	TGTGCCAGCAGCCCCTTAGCGGGGCTGTTTTTT
TRBD1	TRBV7-9	.	TRBJ1-1	CASSLRQRTGDTEAFF	TGTGCCAGCAGCTTACGTCAAAGGACAGGGGACACTGAAGCTTTCTTT
TRBD1	TRBV7-2	.	TRBJ1-2	CASSSSSGGLGGYTF	TGTGCCAGCAGCTCCTCCTCAGGGGGACTAGGGGGCTACACCTTC
TRBD2	TRBV5-1	.	TRBJ2-5	CASSEGLAGANF	TGCGCCAGCAGCGAAGGACTAGCGGGGGCCAACTTC
TRBD2	TRBV7-2	.	TRBJ2-3	CASSPRGGSTDTQYF	TGTGCCAGCTCCCCCCGGGGGGGCTCCACAGATACGCAGTATTTT